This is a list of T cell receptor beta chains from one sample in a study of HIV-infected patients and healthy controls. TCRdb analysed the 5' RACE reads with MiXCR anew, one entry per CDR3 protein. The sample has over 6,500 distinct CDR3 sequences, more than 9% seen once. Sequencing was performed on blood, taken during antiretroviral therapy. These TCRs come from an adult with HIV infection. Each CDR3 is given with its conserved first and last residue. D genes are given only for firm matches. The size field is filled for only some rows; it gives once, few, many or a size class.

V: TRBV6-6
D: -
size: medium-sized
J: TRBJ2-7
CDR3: CASSYVAYEQYF
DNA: TGTGCCAGCAGTTACGTAGCCTACGAGCAGTACTTC

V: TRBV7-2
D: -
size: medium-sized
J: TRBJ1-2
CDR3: CASSLRIDGYTF
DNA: TGTGCCAGCAGCCTTAGAATCGATGGCTACACCTTC

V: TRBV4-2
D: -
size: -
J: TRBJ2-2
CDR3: CASSLNPGGGKGTGELFF
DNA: TGTGCCAGCAGCCTAAACCCAGGGGGGGGGAAGGGAACCGGGGAGCTGTTTTTT

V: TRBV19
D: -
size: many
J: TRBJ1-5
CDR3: CASSPRMRGGNQPQHF
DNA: TGTGCCAGTAGCCCCCGGATGAGGGGAGGCAATCAGCCCCAGCATTTT

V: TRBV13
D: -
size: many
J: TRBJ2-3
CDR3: CASSSSERTDTQYF
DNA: TGTGCCAGCAGCTCTAGCGAACGCACAGATACGCAGTATTTT

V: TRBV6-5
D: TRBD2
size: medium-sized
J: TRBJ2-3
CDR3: CASSYGVTSSPDTQYF
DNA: TGTGCCAGCAGTTACGGAGTGACTAGCTCACCAGATACGCAGTATTTT

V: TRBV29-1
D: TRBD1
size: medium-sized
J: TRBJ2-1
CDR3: CSVEIGQGIYNEQFF
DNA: TGCAGCGTTGAAATCGGACAGGGGATTTACAATGAGCAGTTCTTC

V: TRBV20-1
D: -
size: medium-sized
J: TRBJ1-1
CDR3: CSASYRNMNTEAFF
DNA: TGCAGTGCTAGCTACCGGAACATGAACACTGAAGCTTTCTTT

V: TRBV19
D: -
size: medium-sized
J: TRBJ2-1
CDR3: CASSLRDTAYNEQFF
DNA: TGTGCCAGTAGCCTCCGGGACACCGCCTACAATGAGCAGTTCTTC

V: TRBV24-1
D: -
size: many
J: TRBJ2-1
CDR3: CATREGREGNEQFF
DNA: TGTGCCACCAGGGAGGGCAGGGAAGGCAATGAGCAGTTCTTC

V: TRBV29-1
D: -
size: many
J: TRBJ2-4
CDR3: CSIEGFKNIQYF
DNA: TGCAGCATCGAGGGATTCAAAAACATTCAGTACTTC

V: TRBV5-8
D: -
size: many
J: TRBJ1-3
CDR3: CATLGAVSGNTIYF
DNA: TGTGCCACCCTAGGAGCGGTCTCTGGAAACACCATATATTTT

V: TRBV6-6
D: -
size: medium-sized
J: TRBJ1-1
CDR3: CAARGASGTEAFF
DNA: TGTGCCGCCCGAGGGGCTTCGGGCACTGAAGCTTTCTTT

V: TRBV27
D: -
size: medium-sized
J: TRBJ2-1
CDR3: CASSLLGWDNEQFF
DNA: TGTGCCAGCAGTTTATTAGGCTGGGACAATGAGCAGTTCTTC

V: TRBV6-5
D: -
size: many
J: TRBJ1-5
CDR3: CASSYDRSDQPQHF
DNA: TGTGCCAGCAGTTATGACAGGAGTGATCAGCCCCAGCATTTT

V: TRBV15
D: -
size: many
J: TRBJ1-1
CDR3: CATSRQGTEAFF
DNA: TGTGCCACCAGCAGACAGGGCACTGAAGCTTTCTTT

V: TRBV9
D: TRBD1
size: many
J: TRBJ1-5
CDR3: CASSPGQGGFGQPQHF
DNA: TGTGCCAGCAGCCCTGGACAGGGGGGGTTCGGTCAGCCCCAGCATTTT

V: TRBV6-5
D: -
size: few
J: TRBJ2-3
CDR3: CASSYSTRGPSTDTQYF
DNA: TGTGCCAGCAGTTACTCGACTAGGGGGCCCTCCACAGATACGCAGTATTTT

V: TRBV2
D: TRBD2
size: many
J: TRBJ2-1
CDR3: CARAGEYYNEQFF
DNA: TGTGCCAGGGCGGGGGAGTACTACAATGAGCAGTTCTTC

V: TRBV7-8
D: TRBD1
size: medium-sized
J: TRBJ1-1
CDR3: CASSLADNRGAEAFF
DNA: TGTGCCAGCAGCTTAGCGGATAACAGGGGGGCTGAAGCTTTCTTT

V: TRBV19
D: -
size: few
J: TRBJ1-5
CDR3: CASSTGLGTGFNSNQPQHF
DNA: TGTGCCAGTAGTACCGGCCTCGGTACAGGGTTTAATAGCAATCAGCCCCAGCATTTT

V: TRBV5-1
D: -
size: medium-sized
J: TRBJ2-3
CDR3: CASSMTPGLVTDTQYF
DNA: TGCGCCAGCAGCATGACACCGGGACTGGTCACAGATACGCAGTATTTT

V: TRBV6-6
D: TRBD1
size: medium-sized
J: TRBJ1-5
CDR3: CASSYSGVPGQRQFYSNQPQHF
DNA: TGTGCCAGCAGTTATTCCGGAGTTCCGGGACAGAGACAGTTTTATAGCAATCAGCCCCAGCATTTT

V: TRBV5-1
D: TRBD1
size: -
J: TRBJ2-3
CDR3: CASSPRGYRGLSGTDTQYF
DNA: TGCGCCAGCAGCCCAAGAGGGTACAGGGGGCTCTCGGGGACAGATACGCAGTATTTT

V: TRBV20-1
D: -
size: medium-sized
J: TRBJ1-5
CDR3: CSARDSPAGHQPQHF
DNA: TGCAGTGCTAGAGATAGTCCCGCAGGGCATCAGCCCCAGCATTTT